This T cell receptor beta chain was found in a study of shared clonotypes between healthy human individuals. With respect to this clone: Its matching antigen is unknown.

Broader study findings: Large depth notwithstanding, sorted-subset sequencing proved incomplete by rarefaction.

Sequenced by immunoSEQ multiplex PCR; TCRdb stores in-frame clones only, minus some. This table holds fewer than 2.5 million clones, 93% found once. Germline CDR1 SGHDT, CDR2 YYEEEE. CDR3 length: 13 residues. Trimming cost V 4 bases and J 5 bases, with 10 bases left between them. The chain carries TRBV5-6 and TRBJ1-5; D unresolved. What was sequenced was naive CD4+ T cells from PBMCs. Subset noted: CD45RA+ positively selected. This sequence originates from a man younger than 35 in good health. Some clones in this sample may be carry-over from other donors' samples. In DNA, the CDR3 is TGTGCCAGCAGCAGCGGCCCGGATCAGCCCCAGCATTTT. The encoded protein is CASSSGPDQPQHF.